The 24 T cell receptor beta chains below come from one sample, sequenced in a study of T cell changes during pregnancy in multiple sclerosis. TCRdb's table, derived via immunoSEQ multiplex PCR, lists solely in-frame clones and lacks some. The data contain about 42,000 clones, about 88% of them seen just once; the ten biggest clones take up 0.95% to 1.5%. The input for sequencing was CD4+ T cells from peripheral blood mononuclear cells, taken in the second trimester of pregnancy. The receptors were sampled from a female donor with multiple sclerosis, enrolled in a pregnancy study.

This chain uses TRBV10-3 with TRBJ1-5; D possibly corresponds to TRBD1 (5 bases). The CDR3 consists of 15 residues. The V end was cut by 3 bases, the J end by 5 bases, with 14 bases between. The germline CDR1 and CDR2 sequences are ENHRY and SYGVKD. The CDR3 DNA reads as TGTGCCATCAGTGATGCAGGGCGCGACCATCAGCCCCAGCATTTT. Translation gives CAISDAGRDHQPQHF.

This clone has a single count. The chain is built from TRBV25-1 and TRBJ2-3; D not resolved. Trimming removed 1 base from V and 3 bases from J, with 11 bases in between. The CDR3 totals 15 residues. The germline V gene encodes CDR1 MGHDK and CDR2 SYGVNS. As DNA, the CDR3 is TGTGCCAGCAGTGAATCCCACCCCGCGACAGATACGCAGTATTTT. Protein: CASSESHPATDTQYF.

The chain uses TRBV5-1 and TRBJ2-1; 7 bases match TRBD2. Germline CDR1 reads SGHRS; CDR2 reads YFSETQ. The V and J ends lost 7 bases and 0 bases, in that order; junction bases with no gene match: 7. This CDR3 is 15 amino acids long. The CDR3 loop is CASRLAQSSYNEQFF. The CDR3 DNA reads TGCGCCAGCCGACTAGCACAGAGCTCCTACAATGAGCAGTTCTTC.

J is TRBJ2-5 and V is TRBV5-4; TRBD1 matches 9 bases. CDR1 and CDR2 (germline): SGHNT, YYREEE (reference sequence). The CDR3 sequence is 20 residues long. V lost 4 bases and J lost 7; bases outside the gene matches: 26. CDR3 region: CASSGTGTGKGVGHLGTQYF. The CDR3 DNA sequence: TGTGCCAGCAGCGGAACCGGGACAGGGAAAGGCGTAGGCCACCTCGGGACCCAGTACTTC.

The rearrangement links TRBV5-1 to TRBJ1-4, with 9 nucleotides matching TRBD1. The ends lost 4 bases at V and 5 bases at J; junction bases unmatched: 6. CDR3 length: 15 amino acids. Germline-derived CDR1 and CDR2 are SGHRS and YFSETQ. CDR3 bases: TGCGCCAGCAGCCCATCGGGGACAGGGAATGAAAAACTGTTTTTT. Its protein product is CASSPSGTGNEKLFF.

The chain couples TRBV28 to TRBJ1-5, with TRBD1 as a possible D gene (5 bases). This CDR3 comprises 12 residues. Germline V gene data show CDR1 as MDHEN and CDR2 as SYDVKM. The CDR3 nucleotides read TGTGTGTCTGACAGCCCCAATCAGCCCCAGCATTTT. Translating it yields CVSDSPNQPQHF.

The chain recombines TRBV27 with TRBJ1-3, with 7 positions matching TRBD1. The trim removed 5 bases at V and 3 bases at J, leaving 4 bases unmatched. Germline V gives CDR1 MNHEY, CDR2 SMNVEV (reference sequence). The CDR3 has 14 residues. The CDR3 loop is CASSPRDSGNTIYF. Written as DNA, the CDR3 is TGTGCCAGCAGTCCAAGGGACAGTGGAAACACCATATATTTT.

This chain uses TRBV25-1 with TRBJ2-2, with a possible D match to TRBD2 (6 bases). The CDR3 is made up of 14 amino acids. V was shortened by 2 bases and J by 5 bases, with 9 bases between the two germline ends. CDR1 MGHDK and CDR2 SYGVNS come from the germline V gene. The CDR3 loop reads CASSEMGGTGELFF. The CDR3 nucleotides read TGTGCCAGCAGTGAAATGGGGGGAACCGGGGAGCTGTTTTTT. Variable domain in full (rest from reference TRBV25-1 and TRBJ2-2): EADIYQTPRYLVIGTGKKITLECSQTMGHDKMYWYQQDPGMELHLIHYSYGVNSTEKGDLSSESTVSRIRTEHFPLTLESARPSHTSQYLCASSEMGGTGELFFGEGSRLTVL.

V is TRBV7-2 and J is TRBJ2-3, with 7 bases lining up with TRBD1. The ends lost 5 bases at V and 1 base at J; junction bases unmatched: 9. This CDR3 has 16 amino acids. CDR1 and CDR2 (germline): SGHTA, FQGNSA. The CDR3 coding sequence is TGTGCCAGCAGCACCACGACAGGGACGGGCACAGATACGCAGTATTTT. Protein product: CASSTTTGTGTDTQYF.

The chain has TRBV5-1 and TRBJ2-7; 11 bases line up with TRBD1. The CDR3 is 17 amino acids. V lost 1 base and J lost 7; bases outside the gene matches: 13. Germline-derived CDR1 and CDR2 are SGHRS and YFSETQ. The CDR3 here is CASSLLPQGQGVREQYF. The DNA of the CDR3 is TGCGCCAGCAGCTTGTTACCACAGGGACAGGGGGTAAGAGAGCAGTACTTC. The full variable domain, its missing parts supplied by reference TRBV5-1 and TRBJ2-7, is KAGVTQTPRYLIKTRGQQVTLSCSPISGHRSVSWYQQTPGQGLQFLFEYFSETQRNKGNFPGRFSGRQFSNSRSEMNVSTLELGDSALYLCASSLLPQGQGVREQYFGPGTRLTVT.

The chain is built from TRBV27 and TRBJ2-7; 7 bases line up with TRBD2. Germline lookup yields CDR1 MNHEY and CDR2 SMNVEV (reference sequence). CDR3 size: 14 residues. V lost 5 bases to trimming and J lost 4 bases; unmatched junction nucleotides: 8. The DNA of the CDR3 is TGTGCCAGCAGTCCCAGACTAGCTGGGTACGAGCAGTACTTC. It is translated as CASSPRLAGYEQYF.

V usage is TRBV29-1 and J usage is TRBJ2-1, with a possible D match to TRBD2 (6 bases). The V and J ends lost 4 bases and 1 base respectively, with 14 bases between them. From germline, CDR1 is SQVTM and CDR2 ANQGSEA. The CDR3 extends over 15 amino acids. The CDR3 is CSVVIAGLSYNEQFF. The CDR3 DNA reads TGCAGCGTTGTAATCGCGGGATTATCCTACAATGAGCAGTTCTTC.

The gene calls are TRBV25-1 and TRBJ1-4; TRBD1 agrees at 7 bases. The ends lost 1 base at V and 5 bases at J; junction bases unmatched: 4. Germline values: CDR1 MGHDK, CDR2 SYGVNS. The CDR3 covers 15 residues. The CDR3 loop reads CASSESTGRNEKLFF. CDR3 in DNA: TGTGCCAGCAGTGAATCGACAGGGAGGAATGAAAAACTGTTTTTT.

The chain recombines TRBV11-2 with TRBJ1-3; D may be TRBD1 (6 bases). Trimming pared 7 bases from V and 3 bases from J, leaving 13 bases between. Germline V gene data show CDR1 as SGHAT and CDR2 as FQNNGV. CDR3 length equals 14 residues. CDR3 loop: CASNRGHGGNTIYF. In nucleotides, the CDR3 is TGTGCCAGCAACCGGGGACATGGTGGAAACACCATATATTTT. Using reference TRBV11-2 and TRBJ1-3 for the parts outside the CDR3, the full variable domain is EAGVAQSPRYKIIEKRQSVAFWCNPISGHATLYWYQQILGQGPKLLIQFQNNGVVDDSQLPKDRFSAERLKGVDSTLKIQPAKLEDSAVYLCASNRGHGGNTIYFGEGSWLTVV.

V usage is TRBV29-1 and J usage is TRBJ2-2; D may be TRBD2 (6 bases). CDR1 is SQVTM and CDR2 is ANQGSEA in the germline V gene. The CDR3 consists of 14 residues. V gave up 4 bases and J gave up 1 base, with 10 bases separating them. The CDR3 DNA is TGCAGCGTTGGGGCTAGCGTGAACACCGGGGAGCTGTTTTTT. This codes for CSVGASVNTGELFF.

The gene calls are TRBV5-1 and TRBJ1-4, with D unclear. The CDR3 has 17 amino acids. The ends were cut back, 0 bases at V and 2 bases at J, with 14 bases in the middle. Germline values: CDR1 SGHRS, CDR2 YFSETQ. The CDR3 bases are TGCGCCAGCAGCTTGGCGGCAGGACTATCGACTAATGAAAAACTGTTTTTT. This sequence encodes CASSLAAGLSTNEKLFF.

This chain connects TRBV18 to TRBJ2-1; 8 bases line up with TRBD2. Germline V gives CDR1 KGHSH, CDR2 LQKENI. The J segment lost 3 bases and the V segment lost 3 bases, leaving 7 bases of the junction unmatched. The CDR3 contains 16 residues. CDR3 DNA: TGTGCCAGCTCACCGATCGCGGGAGGCCACTACAATGAGCAGTTCTTC. Its translation is CASSPIAGGHYNEQFF.

This chain uses TRBV9 with TRBJ2-7, with 7 bases that match TRBD2. CDR1 is SGDLS and CDR2 is YYNGEE in the germline V gene. The CDR3 loop spans 17 amino acids. The J segment lost 5 bases and the V segment lost 0 bases, leaving 14 bases of the junction unmatched. The CDR3 is CASSVDPTGGSIDEQYF. CDR3 coding DNA: TGTGCCAGCAGCGTAGACCCCACCGGCGGGAGTATCGACGAGCAGTACTTC. The variable domain in full, with the rest retrieved from reference TRBV9 and TRBJ2-7, is DSGVTQTPKHLITATGQRVTLRCSPRSGDLSVYWYQQSLDQGLQFLIQYYNGEERAKGNILERFSAQQFPDLHSELNLSSLELGDSALYFCASSVDPTGGSIDEQYFGPGTRLTVT.

The rearrangement links TRBV2 to TRBJ2-7; 8 bases are shared with TRBD1. This CDR3 comprises 18 residues. J was trimmed by 2 bases and V by 6 bases; bases with no gene match: 18. Germline V lookup: CDR1 SNHLY, CDR2 FYNNEI. Here the CDR3 reads CASSSGTGPVAGTYEQYF. The CDR3, as DNA: TGTGCCAGCAGCTCCGGGACAGGACCCGTAGCTGGAACCTACGAGCAGTACTTC.

This chain uses TRBV28 with TRBJ2-7; D might be TRBD2 (6 bases). The CDR3 is 16 residues long. Per germline, CDR1 MDHEN and CDR2 SYDVKM. V was cut by 1 base and J by 3 bases, with 16 bases left in between. The CDR3 coding sequence is TGTGCCAGCAGTTTATCCAGCTTGGAGGGCCTCTACGAGCAGTACTTC. This translates into CASSLSSLEGLYEQYF.

The chain links TRBV7-2 to TRBJ2-5, with 7 bases matching TRBD2. The CDR3 is 12 amino acids. J gave up 11 bases and V 6 bases, and 9 bases lay outside the gene matches. Germline values: CDR1 SGHTA, CDR2 FQGNSA. In DNA form, the CDR3 reads TGTGCCAGCAGTCGTGACTCGCGGGAGCAGTACTTC. Amino acid sequence: CASSRDSREQYF.

The chain combines TRBV11-1 with TRBJ2-4; the D gene is possibly TRBD1 (5 bases). This CDR3 is built from 14 residues. Trimming shortened V by 5 bases and J by 4 bases, and 12 bases separated the two germline ends. Germline lookup yields CDR1 SGHAT and CDR2 FQDESV (reference sequence). This chain's CDR3 is CASSPDTAKNIQYF. The CDR3 region has the DNA TGTGCCAGCAGCCCGGACACAGCTAAAAACATTCAGTACTTC. The variable domain in full, completed from reference TRBV11-1 and TRBJ2-4, reads EAEVAQSPRYKITEKSQAVAFWCDPISGHATLYWYRQILGQGPELLVQFQDESVVDDSQLPKDRFSAERLKGVDSTLKIQPAELGDSAMYLCASSPDTAKNIQYFGAGTRLSVL.

The chain links TRBV27 to TRBJ2-5; 9 positions agree with TRBD1. After removal of 4 bases from V and 4 bases from J, the junction contained 7 bases not matched to a gene. The CDR3 length is 15 residues. Per germline, CDR1 MNHEY and CDR2 SMNVEV (reference sequence). The CDR3, as DNA: TGTGCCAGCAGTTACACAGGGGGCCCGCGAGAGACCCAGTACTTC. Its protein product is CASSYTGGPRETQYF.

The chain combines TRBV28 with TRBJ2-6, with TRBD2 identical over 7 bases. The CDR3 extends over 18 amino acids. V shed 4 bases and J 5 bases; nucleotides not matched to a gene: 14. CDR1 MDHEN and CDR2 SYDVKM come from the germline V gene. The CDR3 DNA reads as TGTGCCAGCAGTTCCAGGACGGTCGGCGGGAGTCGGGCCAACGTCCTGACTTTC. Its translation is CASSSRTVGGSRANVLTF.